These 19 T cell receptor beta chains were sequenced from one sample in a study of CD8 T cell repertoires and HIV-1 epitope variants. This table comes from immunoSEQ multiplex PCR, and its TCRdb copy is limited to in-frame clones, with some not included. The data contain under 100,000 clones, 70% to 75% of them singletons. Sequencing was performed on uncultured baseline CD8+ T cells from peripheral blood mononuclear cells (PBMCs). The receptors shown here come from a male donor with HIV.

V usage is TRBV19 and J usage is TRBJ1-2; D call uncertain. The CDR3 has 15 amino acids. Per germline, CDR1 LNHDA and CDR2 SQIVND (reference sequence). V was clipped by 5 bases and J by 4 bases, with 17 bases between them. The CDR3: CASSDYGAARYGYTF. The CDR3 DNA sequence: TGTGCCAGTAGTGATTATGGTGCCGCGCGCTATGGCTACACCTTC.

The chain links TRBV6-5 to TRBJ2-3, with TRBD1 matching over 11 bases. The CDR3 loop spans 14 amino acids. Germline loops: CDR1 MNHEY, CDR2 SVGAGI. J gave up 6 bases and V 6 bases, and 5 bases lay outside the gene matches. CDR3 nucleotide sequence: TGTGCCAGCAGGGACAGGGGGCGCGAGGATACGCAGTATTTT. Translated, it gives CASRDRGREDTQYF.

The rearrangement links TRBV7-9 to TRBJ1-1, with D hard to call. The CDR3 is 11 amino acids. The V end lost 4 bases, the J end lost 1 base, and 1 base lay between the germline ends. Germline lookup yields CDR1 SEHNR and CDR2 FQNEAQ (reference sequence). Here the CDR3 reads CASSSNTEAFF. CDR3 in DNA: TGTGCCAGCAGCTCGAACACTGAAGCTTTCTTT.

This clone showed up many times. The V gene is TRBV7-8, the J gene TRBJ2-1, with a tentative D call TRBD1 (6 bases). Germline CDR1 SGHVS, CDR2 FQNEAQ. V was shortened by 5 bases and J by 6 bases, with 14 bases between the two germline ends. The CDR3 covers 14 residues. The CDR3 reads CASSRWDTPNEQFF. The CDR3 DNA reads TGTGCCAGCAGCCGGTGGGACACCCCCAATGAGCAGTTCTTC.

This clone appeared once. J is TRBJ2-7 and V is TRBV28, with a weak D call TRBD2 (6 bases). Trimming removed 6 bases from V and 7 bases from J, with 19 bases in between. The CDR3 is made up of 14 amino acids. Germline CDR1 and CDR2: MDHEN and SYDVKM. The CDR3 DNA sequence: TGTGCCAGCAGCCGGGGGAGGATGGGGCTGGAGCAGTACTTC. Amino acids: CASSRGRMGLEQYF. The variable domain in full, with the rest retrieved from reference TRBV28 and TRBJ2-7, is DVKVTQSSRYLVKRTGEKVFLECVQDMDHENMFWYRQDPGLGLRLIYFSYDVKMKEKGDIPEGYSVSREKKERFSLILESASTNQTSMYLCASSRGRMGLEQYFGPGTRLTVT.

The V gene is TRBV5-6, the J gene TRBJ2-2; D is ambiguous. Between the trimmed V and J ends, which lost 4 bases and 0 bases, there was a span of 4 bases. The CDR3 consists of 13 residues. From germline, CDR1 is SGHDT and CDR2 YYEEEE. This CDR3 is CASSPANTGELFF. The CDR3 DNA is TGTGCCAGCAGCCCCGCGAACACCGGGGAGCTGTTTTTT.

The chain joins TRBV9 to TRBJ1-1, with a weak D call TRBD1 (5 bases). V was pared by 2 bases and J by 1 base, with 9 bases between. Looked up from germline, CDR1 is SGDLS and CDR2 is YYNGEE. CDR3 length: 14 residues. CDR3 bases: TGTGCCAGCAGCGTCGGGACGTGGAACACTGAAGCTTTCTTT. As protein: CASSVGTWNTEAFF.

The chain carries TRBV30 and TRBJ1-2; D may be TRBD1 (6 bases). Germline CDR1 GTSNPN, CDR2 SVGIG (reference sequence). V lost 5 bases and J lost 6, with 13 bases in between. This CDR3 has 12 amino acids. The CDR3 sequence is CAWSQNRDGYTF. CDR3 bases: TGTGCCTGGTCCCAGAACAGGGATGGCTACACCTTC. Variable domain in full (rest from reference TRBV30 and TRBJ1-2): SQTIHQWPATLVQPVGSPLSLECTVEGTSNPNLYWYRQAAGRGLQLLFYSVGIGQISSEVPQNLSASRPQDRQFILSSKKLLLSDSGFYLCAWSQNRDGYTFGSGTRLTVV.

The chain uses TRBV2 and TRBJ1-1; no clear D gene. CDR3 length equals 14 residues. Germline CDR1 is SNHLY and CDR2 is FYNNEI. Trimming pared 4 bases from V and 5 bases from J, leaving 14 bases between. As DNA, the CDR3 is TGTGCCAGCAGTGCACGGCAGGCGGCAACTGAAGCTTTCTTT. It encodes CASSARQAATEAFF.

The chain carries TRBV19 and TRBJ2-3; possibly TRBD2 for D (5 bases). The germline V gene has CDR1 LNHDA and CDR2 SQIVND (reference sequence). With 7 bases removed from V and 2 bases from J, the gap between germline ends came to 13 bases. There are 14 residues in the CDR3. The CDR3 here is CASTGSEYTDTQYF. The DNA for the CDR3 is TGTGCCAGTACCGGTAGCGAATACACAGATACGCAGTATTTT. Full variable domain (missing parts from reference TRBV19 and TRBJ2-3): DGGITQSPKYLFRKEGQNVTLSCEQNLNHDAMYWYRQDPGQGLRLIYYSQIVNDFQKGDIAEGYSVSREKKESFPLTVTSAQKNPTAFYLCASTGSEYTDTQYFGPGTRLTVL.

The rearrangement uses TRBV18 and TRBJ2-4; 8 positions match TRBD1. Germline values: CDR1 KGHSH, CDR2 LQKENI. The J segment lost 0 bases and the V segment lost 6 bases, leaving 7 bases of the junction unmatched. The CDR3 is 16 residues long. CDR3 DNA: TGTGCCAGCTCCCATCGACAGGGGCTAGCCAAAAACATTCAGTACTTC. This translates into CASSHRQGLAKNIQYF.

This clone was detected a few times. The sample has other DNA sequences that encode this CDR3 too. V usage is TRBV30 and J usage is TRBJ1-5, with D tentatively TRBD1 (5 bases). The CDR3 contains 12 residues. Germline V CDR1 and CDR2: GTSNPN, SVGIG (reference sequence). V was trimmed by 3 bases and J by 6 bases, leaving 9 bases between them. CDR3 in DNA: TGTGCCTGGAGCGGCGGGGCTCAGCCCCAGCATTTT. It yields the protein CAWSGGAQPQHF.

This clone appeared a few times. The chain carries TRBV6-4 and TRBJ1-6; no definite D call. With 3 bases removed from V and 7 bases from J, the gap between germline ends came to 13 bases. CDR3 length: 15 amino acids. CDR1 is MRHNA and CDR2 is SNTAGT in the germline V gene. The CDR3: CASSERLIGNSPLHF. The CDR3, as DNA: TGTGCCAGCAGTGAACGGCTAATTGGGAATTCACCCCTCCACTTT.

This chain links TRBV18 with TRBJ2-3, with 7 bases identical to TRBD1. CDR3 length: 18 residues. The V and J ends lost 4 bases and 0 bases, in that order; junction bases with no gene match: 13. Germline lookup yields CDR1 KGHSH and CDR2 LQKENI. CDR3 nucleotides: TGTGCCAGCTCACAACTGGCTTTAACAGGGGTGAGCACAGATACGCAGTATTTT. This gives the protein CASSQLALTGVSTDTQYF. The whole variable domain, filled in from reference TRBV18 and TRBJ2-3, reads NAGVMQNPRHLVRRRGQEARLRCSPMKGHSHVYWYRQLPEEGLKFMVYLQKENIIDESGMPKERFSAEFPKEGPSILRIQQVVRGDSAAYFCASSQLALTGVSTDTQYFGPGTRLTVL.

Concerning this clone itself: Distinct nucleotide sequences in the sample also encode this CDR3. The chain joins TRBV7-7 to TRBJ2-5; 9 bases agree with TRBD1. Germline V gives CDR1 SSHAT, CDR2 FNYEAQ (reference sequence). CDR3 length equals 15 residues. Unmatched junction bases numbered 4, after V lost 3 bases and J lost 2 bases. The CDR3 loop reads CASSFGTGWQETQYF. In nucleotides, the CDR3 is TGTGCCAGCAGCTTCGGGACAGGGTGGCAAGAGACCCAGTACTTC.

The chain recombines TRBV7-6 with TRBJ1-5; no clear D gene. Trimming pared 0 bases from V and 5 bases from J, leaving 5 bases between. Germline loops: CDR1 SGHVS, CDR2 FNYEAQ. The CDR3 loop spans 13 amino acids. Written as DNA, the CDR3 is TGTGCCAGCAGCTTAGCGGTTGATCAGCCCCAGCATTTT. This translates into CASSLAVDQPQHF.

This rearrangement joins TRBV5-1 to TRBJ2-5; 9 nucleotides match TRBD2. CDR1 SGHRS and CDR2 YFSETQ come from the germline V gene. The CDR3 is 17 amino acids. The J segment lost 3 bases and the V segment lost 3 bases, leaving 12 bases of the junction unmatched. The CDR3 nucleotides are TGCGCCAGCAGCTCCGGGGGGCTAGCGGGGAACGAAGAGACCCAGTACTTC. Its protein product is CASSSGGLAGNEETQYF.

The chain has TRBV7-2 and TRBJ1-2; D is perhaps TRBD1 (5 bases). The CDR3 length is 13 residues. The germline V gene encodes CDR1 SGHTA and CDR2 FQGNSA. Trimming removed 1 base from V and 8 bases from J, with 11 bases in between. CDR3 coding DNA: TGTGCCAGCAGCTTAGTGTGGAGGGGCGGCTACACCTTC. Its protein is CASSLVWRGGYTF.

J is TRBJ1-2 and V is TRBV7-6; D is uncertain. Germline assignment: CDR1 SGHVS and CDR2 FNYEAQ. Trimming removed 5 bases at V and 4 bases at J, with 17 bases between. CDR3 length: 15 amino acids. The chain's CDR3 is CASSPSVEGSYGYTF. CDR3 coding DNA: TGTGCCAGCAGCCCAAGTGTCGAAGGGAGCTATGGCTACACCTTC. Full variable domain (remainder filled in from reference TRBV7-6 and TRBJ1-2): GAGVSQSPRYKVTKRGQDVALRCDPISGHVSLYWYRQALGQGPEFLTYFNYEAQQDKSGLPNDRFSAERPEGSISTLTIQRTEQRDSAMYRCASSPSVEGSYGYTFGSGTRLTVV.